This T cell receptor beta chain was identified during a study of glioma-infiltrating T cells. Study-wide points: Tissue-blood divergence was below expectation in non-neoplastic patients, above in gliomas. CDR3 overlap between tissue and blood was very small.

The CDR3 length is 15 residues. The germline V and J ends were trimmed by 2 bases and 2 bases, with 12 bases remaining between them. CDR1 and CDR2 (germline): MDHEN, SYDVKM. In the case of this clonotype: Its target is unknown.

Using RNA template, CDR3s of TCR alpha and beta were amplified with iRepertoire arm-PCR. Via MiXCR, TCRdb re-called the multiplex PCR reads, giving one row per CDR3 protein. The sample has about 180,000 distinct CDR3 sequences, roughly 45% seen once; the top ten hold 5% to 5.5%. What was sequenced was glioma tissue, nonneoplastic brain tissue, or PBMCs (not recorded which). The V call is TRBV28, the J call TRBJ1-1, with no clear D. This TCR came from a human donor with low-grade glioma or glioblastoma, undergoing nonglioma brain surgery, or in good health (not recorded which). Here the CDR3 DNA reads TGTGCCAGCAGTTTACAGGTCAATATTAACACTGAAGCTTTCTTT. It codes for CASSLQVNINTEAFF.